This TCR beta chain was recovered during a study of T cell responses to AZD1222 COVID-19 vaccine. General study findings and limits: The donors showed a predominance of white British ancestry and of females, with possible underestimation of clonal diversity.

Data came from immunoSEQ multiplex PCR; TCRdb stores just in-frame clones and leaves some out. The data show 130,000 to 150,000 clones, 80% to 90% seen once. This clone has only one observation. Its antigen is still unknown. Germline V gives CDR1 LNHDA, CDR2 SQIVND (reference sequence). The V segment lost 5 bases and the J segment 1 base; nucleotides outside the gene matches: 4. The CDR3 runs 14 residues. The source material was peripheral blood, sampled on day 0 of AZD1222 vaccination. The V and J genes are TRBV19 and TRBJ2-5; 7 bases map to TRBD2. The clonotype was recovered from an adult in good health. In DNA form, the CDR3 reads TGTGCCAGTAGTCATGCGGGAGCCCAAGAGACCCAGTACTTC. It codes for CASSHAGAQETQYF.